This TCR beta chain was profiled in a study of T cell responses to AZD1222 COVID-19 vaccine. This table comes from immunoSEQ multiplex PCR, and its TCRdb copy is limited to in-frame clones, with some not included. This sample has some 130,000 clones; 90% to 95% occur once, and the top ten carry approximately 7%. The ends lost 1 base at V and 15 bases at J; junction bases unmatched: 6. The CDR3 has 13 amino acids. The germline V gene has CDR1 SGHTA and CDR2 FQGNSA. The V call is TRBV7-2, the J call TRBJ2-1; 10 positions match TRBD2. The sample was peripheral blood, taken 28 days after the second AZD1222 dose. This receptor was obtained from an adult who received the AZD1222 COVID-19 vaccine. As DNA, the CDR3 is TGTGCCAGCAGCTTAGGGCTAGCGGGGGATGTGTTCTTC. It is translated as CASSLGLAGDVFF.